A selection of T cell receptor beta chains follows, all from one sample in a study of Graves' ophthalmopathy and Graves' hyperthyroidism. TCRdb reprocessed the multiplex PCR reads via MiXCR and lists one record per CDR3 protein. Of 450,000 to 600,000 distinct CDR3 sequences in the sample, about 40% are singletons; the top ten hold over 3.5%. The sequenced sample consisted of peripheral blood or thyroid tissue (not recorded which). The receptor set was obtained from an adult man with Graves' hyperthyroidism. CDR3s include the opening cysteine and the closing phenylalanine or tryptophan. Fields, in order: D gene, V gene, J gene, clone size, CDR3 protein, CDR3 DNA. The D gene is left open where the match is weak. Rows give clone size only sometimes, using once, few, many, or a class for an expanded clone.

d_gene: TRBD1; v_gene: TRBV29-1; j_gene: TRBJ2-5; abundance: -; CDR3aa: CSVGTGGGTQYF; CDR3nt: TGCAGCGTGGGGACAGGGGGTGGGACTCAGTACTTC
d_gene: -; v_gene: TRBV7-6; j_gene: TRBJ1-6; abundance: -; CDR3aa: CASSLDRQGANNSPLHF; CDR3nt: TGTGCCAGCAGCTTAGATAGGCAAGGGGCCAATAATTCACCCCTCCACTTT
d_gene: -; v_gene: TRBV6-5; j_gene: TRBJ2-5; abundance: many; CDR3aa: CASSYGGDETQYF; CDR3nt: TGTGCCAGCAGTTATGGCGGGGACGAGACCCAGTACTTC
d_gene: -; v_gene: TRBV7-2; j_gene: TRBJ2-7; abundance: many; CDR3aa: CASSHEPGLAYEQYF; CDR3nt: TGTGCCAGCAGCCATGAACCGGGACTCGCCTACGAGCAGTACTTC
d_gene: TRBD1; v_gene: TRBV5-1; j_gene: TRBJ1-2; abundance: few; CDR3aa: CASSLGGTGGQGKAGYTF; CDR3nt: TGCGCCAGCAGCTTGGGCGGGACAGGGGGCCAAGGGAAGGCTGGCTACACCTTC
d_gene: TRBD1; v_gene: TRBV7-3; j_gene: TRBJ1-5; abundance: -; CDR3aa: CASSSDSGQGSNQPQHF; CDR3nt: TGTGCCAGCAGCTCGGACTCGGGACAGGGTAGCAATCAGCCCCAGCATTTT
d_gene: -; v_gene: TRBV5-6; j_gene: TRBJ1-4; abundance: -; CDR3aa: CASSSILTPGTNEKLFF; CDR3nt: TGTGCCAGCAGTTCAATCCTTACCCCTGGAACTAATGAAAAACTGTTTTTT
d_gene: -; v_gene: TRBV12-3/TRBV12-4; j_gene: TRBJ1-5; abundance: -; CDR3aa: CASSAGYQPQHF; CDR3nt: TGTGCCAGCAGCGCAGGGTATCAGCCCCAGCATTTT
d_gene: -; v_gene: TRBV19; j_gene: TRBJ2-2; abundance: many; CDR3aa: CASIGAGELFF; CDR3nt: TGTGCCAGTATCGGGGCGGGGGAGCTGTTTTTT
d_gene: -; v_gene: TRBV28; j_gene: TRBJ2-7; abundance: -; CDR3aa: CASRPMASSYEQYF; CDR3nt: TGTGCCAGCAGACCCATGGCCTCCTCCTACGAGCAGTACTTC
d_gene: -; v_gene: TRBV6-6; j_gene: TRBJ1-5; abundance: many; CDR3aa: CASSRNSNQPQHF; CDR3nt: TGTGCCAGCAGTCGGAATAGCAATCAGCCCCAGCATTTT
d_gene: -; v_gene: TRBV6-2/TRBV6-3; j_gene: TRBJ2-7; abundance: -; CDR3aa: CASVQGLSYEQYF; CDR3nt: TGTGCCAGCGTTCAGGGTCTCTCCTACGAGCAGTACTTC
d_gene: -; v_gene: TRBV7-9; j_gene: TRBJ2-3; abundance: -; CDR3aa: CASSFAPPGNTQYF; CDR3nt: TGTGCCAGCAGCTTCGCACCCCCAGGGAATACGCAGTATTTT
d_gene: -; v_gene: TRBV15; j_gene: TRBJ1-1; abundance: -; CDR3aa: CATSSNIFGTEAFF; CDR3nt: TGTGCCACCAGCAGCAATATTTTCGGCACTGAAGCTTTCTTT
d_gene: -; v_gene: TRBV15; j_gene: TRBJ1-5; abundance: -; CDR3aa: CATSREGVGGQPQHF; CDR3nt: TGTGCCACCAGCAGAGAGGGGGTTGGGGGCCAGCCCCAGCATTTT
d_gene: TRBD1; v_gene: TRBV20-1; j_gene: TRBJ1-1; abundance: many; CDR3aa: CSARGRTGWNTEAFF; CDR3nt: TGCAGTGCTAGAGGAAGGACAGGTTGGAACACTGAAGCTTTCTTT
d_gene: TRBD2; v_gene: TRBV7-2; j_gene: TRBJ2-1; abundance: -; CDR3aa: CAIQRGEYNEQFF; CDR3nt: TGTGCCATCCAGCGGGGGGAATACAATGAGCAGTTCTTC
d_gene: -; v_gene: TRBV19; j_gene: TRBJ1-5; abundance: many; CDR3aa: CASSQTGSNQPQHF; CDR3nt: TGTGCCAGTAGCCAGACAGGATCCAATCAGCCCCAGCATTTT
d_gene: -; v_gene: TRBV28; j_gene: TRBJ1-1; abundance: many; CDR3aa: CASSPNFAVQNTEAFF; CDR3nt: TGTGCCAGCAGTCCCAATTTTGCAGTGCAGAACACTGAAGCTTTCTTT
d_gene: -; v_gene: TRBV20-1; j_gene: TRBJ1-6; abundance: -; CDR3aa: CSASYKGGLDSPLHF; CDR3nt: TGCAGTGCTAGTTATAAGGGGGGGCTGGATTCACCCCTCCACTTT
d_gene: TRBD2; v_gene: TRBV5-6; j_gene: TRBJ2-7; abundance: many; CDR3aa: CASSGTGTSGRNEQYF; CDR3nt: TGTGCCAGCAGCGGGACCGGGACTAGCGGGAGGAACGAGCAGTACTTC
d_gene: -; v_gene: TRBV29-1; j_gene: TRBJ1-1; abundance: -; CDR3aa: CSASSLVVNTEAFF; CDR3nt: TGCAGCGCCAGCAGCTTAGTAGTGAACACTGAAGCTTTCTTT
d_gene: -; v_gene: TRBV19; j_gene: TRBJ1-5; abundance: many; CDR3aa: CASTWDRYQPQHF; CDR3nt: TGTGCCAGTACCTGGGATCGGTATCAGCCCCAGCATTTT
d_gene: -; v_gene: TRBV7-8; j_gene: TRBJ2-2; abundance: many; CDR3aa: CANSLLGNGELFF; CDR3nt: TGTGCCAACAGCTTATTGGGTAACGGGGAGCTGTTTTTT
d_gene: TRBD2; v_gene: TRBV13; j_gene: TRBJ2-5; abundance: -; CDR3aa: CASSHQLAGVSFF; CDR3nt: TGTGCCAGCAGTCACCAACTAGCGGGAGTATCGTTCTTC
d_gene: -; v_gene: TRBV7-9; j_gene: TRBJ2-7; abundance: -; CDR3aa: CASSLDSSELLYEQYF; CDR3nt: TGTGCCAGCAGCTTAGACTCCAGCGAACTACTCTACGAGCAGTACTTC
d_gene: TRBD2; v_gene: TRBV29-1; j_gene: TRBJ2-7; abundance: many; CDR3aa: CSVGLAGVSYEQYF; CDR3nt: TGCAGCGTCGGACTAGCGGGAGTTTCCTACGAGCAGTACTTC
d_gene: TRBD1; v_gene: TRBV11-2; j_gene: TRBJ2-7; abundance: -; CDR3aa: CASSDGTGIPHEQYF; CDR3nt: TGTGCCAGCAGCGATGGGACAGGGATCCCCCACGAGCAGTACTTC
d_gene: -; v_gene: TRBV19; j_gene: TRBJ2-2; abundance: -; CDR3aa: CASSPPVVGVATGELFF; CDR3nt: TGTGCCAGTAGTCCCCCCGTTGTGGGAGTAGCCACCGGGGAGCTGTTTTTT
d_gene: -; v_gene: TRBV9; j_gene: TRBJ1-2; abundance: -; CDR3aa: CASSVAGGAGYGYTF; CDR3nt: TGTGCCAGCAGCGTAGCGGGGGGCGCAGGGTATGGCTACACCTTC
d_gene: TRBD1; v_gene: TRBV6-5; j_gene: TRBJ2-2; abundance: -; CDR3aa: CASSYLRQGKGGELFF; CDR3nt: TGTGCCAGCAGTTACCTTCGACAGGGGAAGGGCGGGGAGCTGTTTTTT
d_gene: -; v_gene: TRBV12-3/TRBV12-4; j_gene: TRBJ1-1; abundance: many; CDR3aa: CASSLVSSSEAFF; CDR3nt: TGTGCCAGCAGTTTAGTGTCATCATCTGAAGCTTTCTTT
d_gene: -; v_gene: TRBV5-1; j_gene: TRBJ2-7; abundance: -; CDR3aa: CASSLVGALIHEQYF; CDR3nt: TGCGCCAGCAGCTTGGTCGGGGCTCTCATCCACGAGCAGTACTTC
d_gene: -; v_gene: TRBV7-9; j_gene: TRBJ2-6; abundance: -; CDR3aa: CASSLALGQAEAF; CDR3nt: TGTGCCAGCAGCTTAGCGCTGGGGCAGGCTGAAGCTTTC
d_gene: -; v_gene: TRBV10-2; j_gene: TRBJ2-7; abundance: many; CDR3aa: CASSETAGYEQYF; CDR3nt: TGCGCCAGCAGTGAAACGGCAGGTTACGAGCAGTACTTC
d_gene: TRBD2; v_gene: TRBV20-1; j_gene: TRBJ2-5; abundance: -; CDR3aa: CSASPTRLAGETQYF; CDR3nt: TGCAGTGCTAGTCCCACCCGACTAGCGGGGGAGACCCAGTACTTC
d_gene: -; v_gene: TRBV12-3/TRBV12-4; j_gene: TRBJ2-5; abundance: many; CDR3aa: CASSFAKEAQYF; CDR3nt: TGTGCCAGCAGTTTTGCAAAAGAGGCCCAGTACTTC
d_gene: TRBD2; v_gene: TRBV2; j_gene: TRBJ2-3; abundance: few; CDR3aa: CASSEGGRGADTQYF; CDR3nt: TGTGCCAGCAGTGAAGGCGGGAGGGGCGCAGATACGCAGTATTTT
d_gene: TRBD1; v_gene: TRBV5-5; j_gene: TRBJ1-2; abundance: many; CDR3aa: CASSIDRAYGYTF; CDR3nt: TGTGCCAGCAGCATAGACAGGGCTTATGGCTACACCTTC
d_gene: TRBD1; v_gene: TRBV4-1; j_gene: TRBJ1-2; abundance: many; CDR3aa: CASSQDPKGAQGYGYTF; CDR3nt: TGCGCCAGCAGCCAAGATCCAAAGGGGGCGCAGGGCTATGGCTACACCTTC
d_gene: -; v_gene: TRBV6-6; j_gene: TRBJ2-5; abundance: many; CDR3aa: CASSNGARETQYF; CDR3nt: TGTGCCAGCAGCAATGGGGCGCGGGAGACCCAGTACTTC
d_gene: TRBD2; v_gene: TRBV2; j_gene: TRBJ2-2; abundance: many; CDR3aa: CASNQGTNIHGELFF; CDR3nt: TGTGCCAGCAACCAAGGGACTAACATTCACGGGGAGCTGTTTTTT
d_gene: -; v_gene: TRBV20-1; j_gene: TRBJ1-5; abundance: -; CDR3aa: CSARDLGNQPQHF; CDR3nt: TGCAGTGCTAGAGATCTGGGCAATCAGCCCCAGCATTTT
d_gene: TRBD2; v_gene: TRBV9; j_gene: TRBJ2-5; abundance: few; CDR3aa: CASSLPASGGSQETQYF; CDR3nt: TGTGCCAGCTCCCTCCCGGCGAGCGGGGGGTCCCAAGAGACCCAGTACTTC
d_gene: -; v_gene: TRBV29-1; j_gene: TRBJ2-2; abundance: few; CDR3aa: CSVGGGVMAGELFF; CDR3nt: TGCAGCGTGGGAGGCGGGGTAATGGCCGGGGAGCTGTTTTTT
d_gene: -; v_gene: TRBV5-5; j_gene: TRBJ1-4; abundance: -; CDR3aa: CASSPRRTNEKLFF; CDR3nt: TGTGCCAGCAGCCCCCGTAGAACTAATGAAAAACTGTTTTTT
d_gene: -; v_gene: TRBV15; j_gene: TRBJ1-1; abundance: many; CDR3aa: CATSPRYSPGEAFF; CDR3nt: TGTGCCACCAGCCCCCGTTACTCGCCGGGAGAAGCTTTCTTT
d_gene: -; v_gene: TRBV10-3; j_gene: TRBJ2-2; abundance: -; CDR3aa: CAISARGWNTGELFF; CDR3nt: TGTGCCATCAGTGCTAGGGGCTGGAACACCGGGGAGCTGTTTTTT
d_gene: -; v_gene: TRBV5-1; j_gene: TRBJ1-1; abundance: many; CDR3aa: CASSSWGGFEVNTEAFF; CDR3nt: TGCGCCAGCAGCTCCTGGGGGGGGTTTGAGGTGAACACTGAAGCTTTCTTT
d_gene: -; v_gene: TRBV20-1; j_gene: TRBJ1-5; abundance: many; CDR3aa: CSARDGHDNQPQHF; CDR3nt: TGCAGTGCTAGAGATGGGCACGACAATCAGCCCCAGCATTTT
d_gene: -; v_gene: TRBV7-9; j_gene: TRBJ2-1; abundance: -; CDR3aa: CASSFSPRVDNEQFF; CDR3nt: TGTGCCAGCAGCTTCTCCCCCCGCGTTGACAATGAGCAGTTCTTC